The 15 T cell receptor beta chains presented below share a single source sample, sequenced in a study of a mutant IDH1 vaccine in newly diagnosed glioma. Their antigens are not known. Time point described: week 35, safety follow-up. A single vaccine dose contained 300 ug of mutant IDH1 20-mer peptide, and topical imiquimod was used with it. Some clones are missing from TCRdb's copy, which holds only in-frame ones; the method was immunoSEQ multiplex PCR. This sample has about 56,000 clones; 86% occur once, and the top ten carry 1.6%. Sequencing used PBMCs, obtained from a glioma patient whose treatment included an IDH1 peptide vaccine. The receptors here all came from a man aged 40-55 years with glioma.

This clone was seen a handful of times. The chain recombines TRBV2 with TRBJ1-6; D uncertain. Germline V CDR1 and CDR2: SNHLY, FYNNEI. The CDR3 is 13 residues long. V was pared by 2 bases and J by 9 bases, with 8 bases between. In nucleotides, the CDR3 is TGTGCCAGCAGTGAACGGGTGGGTTCACCCCTCCACTTT. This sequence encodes CASSERVGSPLHF.

The CDR3 coding sequence is TGTGCCAGCAGCACCTCGACTAGTAACGAGCAGTACTTC. This encodes CASSTSTSNEQYF. The V call is TRBV5-4, the J call TRBJ2-7; D is perhaps TRBD2 (6 bases). The CDR3 loop spans 13 amino acids. Germline CDR1 reads SGHNT; CDR2 reads YYREEE (reference sequence). V was shortened by 4 bases and J by 5 bases, with 13 bases between the two germline ends.

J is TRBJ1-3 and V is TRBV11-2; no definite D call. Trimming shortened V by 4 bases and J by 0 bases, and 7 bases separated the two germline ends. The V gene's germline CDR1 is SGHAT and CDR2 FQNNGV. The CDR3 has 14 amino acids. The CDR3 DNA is TGTGCCAGCAGCTCCAGGAACTCTGGAAACACCATATATTTT. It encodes CASSSRNSGNTIYF. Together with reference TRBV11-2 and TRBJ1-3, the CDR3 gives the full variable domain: EAGVAQSPRYKIIEKRQSVAFWCNPISGHATLYWYQQILGQGPKLLIQFQNNGVVDDSQLPKDRFSAERLKGVDSTLKIQPAKLEDSAVYLCASSSRNSGNTIYFGEGSWLTVV.

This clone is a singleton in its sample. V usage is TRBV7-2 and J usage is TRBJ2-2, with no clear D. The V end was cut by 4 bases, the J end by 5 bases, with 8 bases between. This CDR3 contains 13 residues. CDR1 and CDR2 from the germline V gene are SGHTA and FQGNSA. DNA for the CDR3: TGTGCCAGCAGCTCGGACGGGACCGGGGAGCTGTTTTTT. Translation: CASSSDGTGELFF.

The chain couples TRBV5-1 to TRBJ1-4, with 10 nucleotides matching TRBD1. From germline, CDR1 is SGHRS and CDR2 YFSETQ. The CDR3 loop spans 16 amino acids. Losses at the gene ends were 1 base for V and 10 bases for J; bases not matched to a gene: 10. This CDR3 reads CASSLNSGTGARKLFF. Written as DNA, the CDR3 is TGCGCCAGCAGCTTGAACTCCGGGACAGGGGCTCGAAAACTGTTTTTT.

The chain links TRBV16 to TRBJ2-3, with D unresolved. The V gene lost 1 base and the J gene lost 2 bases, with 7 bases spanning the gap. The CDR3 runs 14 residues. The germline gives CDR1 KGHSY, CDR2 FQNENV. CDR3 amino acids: CASSQWGFTDTQYF. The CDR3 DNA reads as TGTGCCAGCAGCCAATGGGGTTTCACAGATACGCAGTATTTT.

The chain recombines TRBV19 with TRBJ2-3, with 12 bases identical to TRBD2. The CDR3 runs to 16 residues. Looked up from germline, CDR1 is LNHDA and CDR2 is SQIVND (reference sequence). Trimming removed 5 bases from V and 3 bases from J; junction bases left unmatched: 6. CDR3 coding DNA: TGTGCCAGTAGTTCACGGACTAGCGGGGCGACAGATACGCAGTATTTT. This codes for CASSSRTSGATDTQYF.

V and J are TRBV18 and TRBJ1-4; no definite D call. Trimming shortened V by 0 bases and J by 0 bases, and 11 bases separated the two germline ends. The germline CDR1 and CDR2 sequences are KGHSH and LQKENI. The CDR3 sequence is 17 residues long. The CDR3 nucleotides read TGTGCCAGCTCACCACCGTCGGGAGGGCCAACTAATGAAAAACTGTTTTTT. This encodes CASSPPSGGPTNEKLFF.

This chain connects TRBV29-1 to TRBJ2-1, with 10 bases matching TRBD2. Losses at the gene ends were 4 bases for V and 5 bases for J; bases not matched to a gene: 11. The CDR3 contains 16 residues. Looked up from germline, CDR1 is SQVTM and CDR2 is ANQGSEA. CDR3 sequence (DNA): TGCAGCGTTGTGAAGACTAGCGGGTATTCGAACAATGAGCAGTTCTTC. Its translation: CSVVKTSGYSNNEQFF.

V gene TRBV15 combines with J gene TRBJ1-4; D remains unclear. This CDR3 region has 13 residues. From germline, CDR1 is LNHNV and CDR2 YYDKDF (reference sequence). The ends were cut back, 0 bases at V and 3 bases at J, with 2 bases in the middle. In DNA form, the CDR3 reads TGTGCCACCAGCAGAGATGCTAATGAAAAACTGTTTTTT. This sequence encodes CATSRDANEKLFF.

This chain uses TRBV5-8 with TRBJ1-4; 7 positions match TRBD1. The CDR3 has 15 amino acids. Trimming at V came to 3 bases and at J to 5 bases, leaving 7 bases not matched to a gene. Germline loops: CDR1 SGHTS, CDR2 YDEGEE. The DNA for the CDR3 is TGTGCCAGCAGCTCGGGACAGCGCATAAATGAAAAACTGTTTTTT. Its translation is CASSSGQRINEKLFF.

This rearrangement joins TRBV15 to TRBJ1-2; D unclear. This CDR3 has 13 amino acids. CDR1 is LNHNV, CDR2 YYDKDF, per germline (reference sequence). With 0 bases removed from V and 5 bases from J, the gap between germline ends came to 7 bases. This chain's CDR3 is CATSRDSEYGYTF. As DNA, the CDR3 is TGTGCCACCAGCAGAGATTCAGAGTATGGCTACACCTTC. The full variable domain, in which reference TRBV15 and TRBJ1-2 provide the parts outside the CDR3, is DAMVIQNPRYQVTQFGKPVTLSCSQTLNHNVMYWYQQKSSQAPKLLFHYYDKDFNNEADTPDNFQSRRPNTSFCFLDIRSPGLGDTAMYLCATSRDSEYGYTFGSGTRLTVV.

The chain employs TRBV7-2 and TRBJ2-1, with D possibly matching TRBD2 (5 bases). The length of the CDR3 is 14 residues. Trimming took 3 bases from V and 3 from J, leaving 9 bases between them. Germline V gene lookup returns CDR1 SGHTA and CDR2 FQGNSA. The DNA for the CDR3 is TGTGCCAGCAGCTTGGCCCGGGACTACAATGAGCAGTTCTTC. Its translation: CASSLARDYNEQFF. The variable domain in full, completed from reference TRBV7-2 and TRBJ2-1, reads GAGVSQSPSNKVTEKGKDVELRCDPISGHTALYWYRQSLGQGLEFLIYFQGNSAPDKSGLPSDRFSAERTGGSVSTLTIQRTQQEDSAVYLCASSLARDYNEQFFGPGTRLTVL.

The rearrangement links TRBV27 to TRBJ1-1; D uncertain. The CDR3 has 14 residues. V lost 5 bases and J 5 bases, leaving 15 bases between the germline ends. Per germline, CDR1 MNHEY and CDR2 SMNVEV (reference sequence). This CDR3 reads CASSPTPEGTEAFF. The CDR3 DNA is TGTGCCAGCAGTCCAACCCCGGAGGGAACTGAAGCTTTCTTT.

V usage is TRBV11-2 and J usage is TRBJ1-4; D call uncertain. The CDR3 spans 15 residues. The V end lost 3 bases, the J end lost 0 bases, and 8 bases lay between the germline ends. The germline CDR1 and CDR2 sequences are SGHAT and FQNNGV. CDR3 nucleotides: TGTGCCAGCAGCTTCGGTCGGACAACTAATGAAAAACTGTTTTTT. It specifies CASSFGRTTNEKLFF.